What follows are 7 T cell receptor beta chains derived from one specimen sequenced in a study of OX40 agonist ivuxolimab in advanced cancers. Sequenced by immunoSEQ multiplex PCR; TCRdb stores in-frame clones only, minus some. The top ten clones hold around 1.1% of a sample with 70,000 to 75,000 clones, 75% to 85% of them seen once. The sample in question was CD4+ or CD8+ T cells sorted from blood, obtained in a trial of the OX40 agonist ivuxolimab. The receptors shown here come from an adult with an advanced solid tumor such as melanoma, head and neck, liver or kidney cancer.

This clone was found a few times. This chain links TRBV10-1 with TRBJ2-3, with 9 bases fitting TRBD2. The germline CDR1 and CDR2 sequences are WNHNN and SYGVQD (reference sequence). V trimming: 6 bases; J trimming: 7 bases; junction bases outside the gene matches: 11. The CDR3 consists of 15 residues. Here the CDR3 reads CASSLSGGAPNTQYF. CDR3 in DNA: TGCGCCAGCAGCCTTAGCGGGGGAGCCCCGAATACGCAGTATTTT.

The chain links TRBV4-3 to TRBJ2-7, with D perhaps matching TRBD2 (6 bases). CDR3 size: 15 residues. Per germline, CDR1 LGHNA and CDR2 YSLEER. Trimming took off 1 base at V and 4 bases at J, with 14 bases between the two ends. The CDR3 protein is CASSQAGSGPYEQYF. CDR3 nucleotides: TGCGCCAGCAGCCAAGCGGGTAGCGGACCATACGAGCAGTACTTC.

The chain employs TRBV7-9 and TRBJ2-3; 9 bases map to TRBD1. The V segment lost 3 bases and the J segment 6 bases; nucleotides outside the gene matches: 10. This CDR3 contains 16 residues. Germline CDR1 reads SEHNR; CDR2 reads FQNEAQ (reference sequence). CDR3 region: CASSFVTGTGIDTQYF. In DNA form, the CDR3 reads TGTGCCAGCAGCTTTGTGACCGGGACAGGGATCGATACGCAGTATTTT.

V is TRBV7-2 and J is TRBJ1-1, with TRBD1 matching over 8 bases. This CDR3 is built from 14 residues. Germline V gene data show CDR1 as SGHTA and CDR2 as FQGNSA. V lost 1 base, J lost 9 bases, and 7 bases stayed unmatched. CDR3 protein: CASSLGGQGAQAFF. The DNA of the CDR3 is TGTGCCAGCAGCTTAGGAGGGCAGGGGGCTCAAGCTTTCTTT.

The count of this clone is one. The rearrangement links TRBV6-5 to TRBJ2-5; either TRBD1 or TRBD2 may supply D (6 bases each). The V gene lost 5 bases and the J gene lost 5 bases, with 15 bases spanning the gap. Per the germline V gene, CDR1 is MNHEY and CDR2 is SVGAGI. The CDR3 is 14 amino acids. The CDR3 region has the DNA TGTGCCAGCAGTAAACAGGGAGGTAGCGAGACCCAGTACTTC. Its protein is CASSKQGGSETQYF.

The rearrangement joins TRBV7-2 to TRBJ1-5, with TRBD1 matching 7 bases. Trimming removed 5 bases from V and 1 base from J; junction bases left unmatched: 8. This CDR3 is 16 amino acids long. Germline V lookup: CDR1 SGHTA, CDR2 FQGNSA. CDR3 in amino acids: CASSARQGGSNQPQHF. In DNA, the CDR3 is TGTGCCAGCAGCGCCAGACAGGGTGGAAGCAATCAGCCCCAGCATTTT. Full variable domain (remainder filled in from reference TRBV7-2 and TRBJ1-5): GAGVSQSPSNKVTEKGKDVELRCDPISGHTALYWYRQSLGQGLEFLIYFQGNSAPDKSGLPSDRFSAERTGGSVSTLTIQRTQQEDSAVYLCASSARQGGSNQPQHFGDGTRLSIL.

The rearrangement joins TRBV7-2 to TRBJ2-3; no clear D gene. The length of the CDR3 is 13 residues. The V end was cut by 2 bases, the J end by 3 bases, with 6 bases between. Germline CDR1 reads SGHTA; CDR2 reads FQGNSA. Here the CDR3 DNA reads TGTGCCAGCAGCTTAATAGGAACAGATACGCAGTATTTT. It is translated as CASSLIGTDTQYF.